This TCR beta chain originates from a study of memory CD4+ T cells and cytomegalovirus serostatus. Study-wide findings and caveats: Median bootstrapped AUC for CMV status was roughly 0.95 originally, 0.75 to 0.91 US-trained.

Original processing methods: Out-of-frame sequences were removed, leaving some 2 million distinct TCRbeta sequences. Clones were sequenced by immunoSEQ multiplex PCR, and TCRdb holds only the in-frame ones, with some missing. V, J and clone size were drawn from that table, and D and trimming were deduced from the DNA. Found here are about 50,000 clones, around 77% of them singletons; the top ten hold approximately 0.58%. The sort gate was single viable CD3+CD4+CD8-CD45RO+ cells for memory CD4+ T cells. Donors' CMV status reflects serum IgG against pp150, pp28, p38, p52. After thawing, CD4+ T cells were positively selected. About this clone itself: Its matching antigen is unknown.

The sequence was collected from an adult in good health and CMV-seronegative. The source material was memory CD4+ T cells from blood.

The CDR3 DNA reads as TGTGCCAGTAGTGCGGGGACAGGGAAGGAGACCCAGTACTTC. This codes for CASSAGTGKETQYF. The chain links TRBV19 to TRBJ2-5; TRBD1 agrees at 9 bases. Germline V gene data show CDR1 as LNHDA and CDR2 as SQIVND (reference sequence). V shed 5 bases, J shed 5 bases, and the junction held 6 bases outside the gene matches. The CDR3 covers 14 residues.